The 26 T cell receptor beta chains below all came from one sample that was sequenced in a study of T cells in Graves' hyperthyroidism and ophthalmopathy. RNA transcripts provided the source from which TCR beta CDR3 regions were amplified. The HTBI primer set served for first-round RT-PCR of the TCR CDR3. Each CDR3 protein is one row after TCRdb ran MiXCR on the multiplex PCR reads. The sample has some 300,000 distinct CDR3 sequences; around 15% are singletons. The specimen was blood. The receptors come from a woman in her thirties or forties with Graves' hyperthyroidism.

This clonotype has at least ten counts. The chain couples TRBV28 to TRBJ2-7, with a weak D call TRBD2 (6 bases). The CDR3 has 13 residues. The V and J ends lost 4 bases and 5 bases respectively, with 12 bases between them. The germline V gene encodes CDR1 MDHEN and CDR2 SYDVKM. In DNA, the CDR3 is TGTGCCAGCAGTTCGGAGGGTTCAAACGAGCAGTACTTC. It encodes CASSSEGSNEQYF. Filled out from reference TRBV28 and TRBJ2-7, the complete variable domain reads DVKVTQSSRYLVKRTGEKVFLECVQDMDHENMFWYRQDPGLGLRLIYFSYDVKMKEKGDIPEGYSVSREKKERFSLILESASTNQTSMYLCASSSEGSNEQYFGPGTRLTVT.

The table lists this clonotype with many counts. The chain is built from TRBV7-2 and TRBJ1-2; a possible D gene is TRBD1 (5 bases). Germline assignment: CDR1 SGHTA and CDR2 FQGNSA. This CDR3 comprises 16 residues. V was pared by 4 bases and J by 2 bases, with 17 bases between. The CDR3 sequence is CASSYTARATNYGYTF. The CDR3 DNA is TGTGCCAGCAGCTATACGGCCAGGGCGACAAACTATGGCTACACCTTC. Looking up the rest from reference TRBV7-2 and TRBJ1-2 gives the full variable domain: GAGVSQSPSNKVTEKGKDVELRCDPISGHTALYWYRQSLGQGLEFLIYFQGNSAPDKSGLPSDRFSAERTGGSVSTLTIQRTQQEDSAVYLCASSYTARATNYGYTFGSGTRLTVV.

This clonotype was picked up many times. The rearrangement uses TRBV7-9 and TRBJ2-1, with 13 bases that match TRBD2. J lost 7 bases, V lost 4 bases, and 1 base had no gene match. CDR3 length: 14 residues. The germline V gene encodes CDR1 SEHNR and CDR2 FQNEAQ (reference sequence). The CDR3: CASSSTSGGNEQFF. CDR3 DNA sequence: TGTGCCAGCAGCTCGACTAGCGGGGGGAATGAGCAGTTCTTC.

At least ten counts were recorded for this clonotype. The V and J genes are TRBV6-1 and TRBJ2-7; D gene unclear. The V gene's germline CDR1 is MNHNS and CDR2 SASEGT. The CDR3 sequence is 14 residues long. Trimming shortened V by 5 bases and J by 2 bases, and 13 bases separated the two germline ends. The CDR3 DNA sequence: TGTGCCAGCAGTTCCCGAGGTCGCACCTACGAGCAGTACTTC. It codes for CASSSRGRTYEQYF.

As concerns this clonotype: A much larger clone lies a single base off, so this may be a read error. This likely comes from a read error, as the CDR3 has no conserved phenylalanine or tryptophan at its end. The rearrangement uses TRBV7-9 and TRBJ2-5; 7 positions agree with TRBD2. The germline V gene has CDR1 SEHNR and CDR2 FQNEAQ (reference sequence). J was trimmed by 0 bases and V by 4 bases; bases with no gene match: 5. This CDR3 is built from 15 residues. CDR3 DNA sequence: TGTGCCAGCAGCTGGGGGGGAGGAGACCAAGAGACCCAGTACCTC. This sequence encodes CASSWGGGDQETQYL.

This chain connects TRBV11-2 to TRBJ1-1, with 7 bases that match TRBD1. Germline trimming cut 5 bases from V and 1 base from J; bases unmatched to any gene: 10. This CDR3 is built from 16 residues. Per the germline V gene, CDR1 is SGHAT and CDR2 is FQNNGV. CDR3 amino acids: CASSPSQDRPNTEAFF. DNA of the CDR3: TGTGCCAGCAGCCCTAGCCAGGACAGGCCGAACACTGAAGCTTTCTTT.

This clonotype was seen repeatedly, ten times or more. The chain employs TRBV5-1 and TRBJ2-7; no clear D. V dropped 0 bases and J dropped 1 base, with 11 bases sitting between them. CDR1 and CDR2 from the germline V gene are SGHRS and YFSETQ. This CDR3 region has 15 residues. The CDR3 spells CASSLGTGASYEQYF. The CDR3 DNA is TGCGCCAGCAGCTTGGGTACCGGTGCATCCTACGAGCAGTACTTC.

At least ten counts were recorded for this clonotype. The CDR3 spells CASSLGGTGREKLFF. Here the CDR3 DNA reads TGTGCCAGCAGCTTAGGCGGGACAGGGCGTGAAAAACTGTTTTTT. The J gene is TRBJ1-4, the V gene TRBV7-9; 9 nucleotides align to TRBD1. The CDR3 length is 15 residues. CDR1 SEHNR and CDR2 FQNEAQ come from the germline V gene (reference sequence). V shed 1 base, J shed 7 bases, and the junction held 4 bases outside the gene matches. The full variable domain, in which reference TRBV7-9 and TRBJ1-4 provide the parts outside the CDR3, is DTGVSQNPRHKITKRGQNVTFRCDPISEHNRLYWYRQTLGQGPEFLTYFQNEAQLEKSRLLSDRFSAERPKGSFSTLEIQRTEQGDSAMYLCASSLGGTGREKLFFGSGTQLSVL.

This clonotype was observed at least ten times. The chain joins TRBV12-3 or TRBV12-4 to TRBJ1-1; 9 bases map to TRBD1. The junction had 7 bases not matched to a gene; V was cut back by 6 bases and J by 11 bases. The length of the CDR3 is 12 residues. The CDR3 spells CASRDSGTGAFF. As DNA, the CDR3 is TGTGCCAGCAGAGACTCCGGGACAGGGGCTTTCTTT.

This clonotype has at least ten counts. This chain joins TRBV7-2 and TRBJ1-6; D perhaps matches TRBD1 (5 bases). Germline V CDR1 and CDR2: SGHTA, FQGNSA. The CDR3 extends over 13 amino acids. V was shortened by 9 bases and J by 8 bases, with 14 bases between the two germline ends. CDR3 coding DNA: TGTGCCAGTTCGGGACCGCGGGATTCACCCCTCCACTTT. Amino acid sequence: CASSGPRDSPLHF.

The V gene is TRBV19, the J gene TRBJ2-7; D not resolved. This CDR3 contains 14 residues. Trimming removed 5 bases at V and 2 bases at J, with 13 bases between. Germline lookup yields CDR1 LNHDA and CDR2 SQIVND (reference sequence). The chain's CDR3 is CASSPSIGPYEQYF. DNA for the CDR3: TGTGCCAGTAGTCCCAGTATTGGACCCTACGAGCAGTACTTC. Using reference TRBV19 and TRBJ2-7 for the parts outside the CDR3, the full variable domain is DGGITQSPKYLFRKEGQNVTLSCEQNLNHDAMYWYRQDPGQGLRLIYYSQIVNDFQKGDIAEGYSVSREKKESFPLTVTSAQKNPTAFYLCASSPSIGPYEQYFGPGTRLTVT.

The rearrangement joins TRBV7-2 to TRBJ1-4; 10 bases fit TRBD1. Trimming cost V 5 bases and J 7 bases; bases outside gene matches: 7. This CDR3 is 15 amino acids long. Per germline, CDR1 SGHTA and CDR2 FQGNSA. The CDR3 DNA sequence: TGTGCCAGCAGCATCAGGACAGGGGGAAGTGAAAAACTGTTTTTT. Translation: CASSIRTGGSEKLFF.

This clonotype was observed many times. The chain uses TRBV10-3 and TRBJ1-1, with D perhaps matching TRBD1 (5 bases). The germline gives CDR1 ENHRY, CDR2 SYGVKD. Deletions cut 10 bases from V and 3 bases from J, with 21 bases between. The CDR3 contains 15 residues. DNA for the CDR3: TGTGCCACCATGGACATCCCCCTGGAGTACACTGAAGCTTTCTTT. This translates into CATMDIPLEYTEAFF.

This clonotype was recorded at least ten times. The chain links TRBV12-3 or TRBV12-4 to TRBJ2-3, with TRBD1 matching 7 bases. The length of the CDR3 is 14 residues. V lost 7 bases, J lost 3 bases, and 7 bases stayed unmatched. CDR3 DNA: TGTGCCAGCACTCCGGGACAGTCAACAGATACGCAGTATTTT. Protein: CASTPGQSTDTQYF.

This clonotype came up a few times. This CDR3 is CASSLHAQASSGNTIYF. The CDR3 nucleotides read TGTGCCAGCAGCCTCCATGCACAGGCGAGCTCTGGAAACACCATATATTTT. The chain employs TRBV11-3 and TRBJ1-3; perhaps TRBD1 as D (5 bases). Germline assignment: CDR1 SGHNT and CDR2 YENEEA. V dropped 5 bases and J dropped 0 bases, with 17 bases sitting between them. The CDR3 extends over 17 amino acids. Variable domain in full (rest from reference TRBV11-3 and TRBJ1-3): EAGVVQSPRYKIIEKKQPVAFWCNPISGHNTLYWYLQNLGQGPELLIRYENEEAVDDSQLPKDRFSAERLKGVDSTLKIQPAELGDSAVYLCASSLHAQASSGNTIYFGEGSWLTVV.

This clonotype has ten or more counts. V and J are TRBV7-8 and TRBJ1-2, with TRBD1 as a possible D gene (5 bases). The V gene lost 2 bases and the J gene lost 3 bases, with 13 bases spanning the gap. The germline CDR1 and CDR2 sequences are SGHVS and FQNEAQ. CDR3 length: 15 residues. The CDR3 sequence is CASSLKRGRDYGYTF. The CDR3 DNA reads as TGTGCCAGCAGCTTAAAACGGGGCCGGGACTATGGCTACACCTTC.

This clonotype was recorded many times. The chain has TRBV5-8 and TRBJ2-7, with a possible D match to TRBD1 (5 bases). This CDR3 is 14 amino acids long. Germline assignment: CDR1 SGHTS and CDR2 YDEGEE. V gave up 0 bases and J gave up 6 bases, with 13 bases separating them. CDR3 in amino acids: CASSLGRVSREQYF. The CDR3 coding sequence is TGTGCCAGCAGCTTGGGCAGGGTCTCGCGCGAGCAGTACTTC.

This clonotype was observed at least ten times. The rearrangement links TRBV13 to TRBJ2-7; TRBD1 matches 11 bases. The junction had 14 bases not matched to a gene; V was cut back by 5 bases and J by 2 bases. The CDR3 loop spans 18 amino acids. Germline V gives CDR1 PRHDT, CDR2 FYEKMQ (reference sequence). The CDR3: CASSPGQGGLLGTYEQYF. The CDR3 bases are TGTGCCAGCAGCCCGGGACAGGGGGGGCTTTTGGGTACCTACGAGCAGTACTTC. Based on the CDR3 plus reference TRBV13 and TRBJ2-7, the full variable domain is AAGVIQSPRHLIKEKRETATLKCYPIPRHDTVYWYQQGPGQDPQFLISFYEKMQSDKGSIPDRFSAQQFSDYHSELNMSSLELGDSALYFCASSPGQGGLLGTYEQYFGPGTRLTVT.

The gene calls are TRBV7-9 and TRBJ2-1; 9 bases are shared with TRBD1. This CDR3 comprises 16 residues. Germline lookup yields CDR1 SEHNR and CDR2 FQNEAQ (reference sequence). The V segment lost 2 bases and the J segment 3 bases; nucleotides outside the gene matches: 5. The CDR3 bases are TGTGCCAGCAGCTTATCCGGGACAGGGCACTACAATGAGCAGTTCTTC. This codes for CASSLSGTGHYNEQFF.

This clonotype was observed a single time. CDR3 bases: TGCAGTGCTAGACCAACGCGCCAGGGAACCTACGAGCAGTACTTC. Protein product: CSARPTRQGTYEQYF. The chain links TRBV20-1 to TRBJ2-7; D possibly corresponds to TRBD1 (5 bases). The CDR3 extends over 15 amino acids. V was clipped by 2 bases and J by 2 bases, with 16 bases between them. Germline V CDR1 and CDR2: DFQATT, SNEGSKA (reference sequence).

In this sample, this clonotype turned up many times. This chain joins TRBV19 and TRBJ1-1; D is undetermined. The germline gives CDR1 LNHDA, CDR2 SQIVND (reference sequence). V gave up 4 bases and J gave up 2 bases, with 11 bases separating them. The CDR3 length is 14 residues. CDR3 region: CASSTFFRNTEAFF. DNA for the CDR3: TGTGCCAGTAGTACCTTTTTTCGCAACACTGAAGCTTTCTTT.

This clonotype showed up many times. The chain carries TRBV3-1 and TRBJ1-2; D is perhaps TRBD1 (5 bases). The CDR3 has 14 residues. Germline lookup yields CDR1 LGHDT and CDR2 YNNKEL (reference sequence). The V end was cut by 4 bases, the J end by 2 bases, with 11 bases between. The CDR3 DNA reads TGTGCCAGCAGCCGGATGACAGCGAACTATGGCTACACCTTC. Its protein is CASSRMTANYGYTF.

This clonotype came up many times. This sequence joins TRBV3-1 and TRBJ1-4; D gene unclear. The germline gives CDR1 LGHDT, CDR2 YNNKEL (reference sequence). The CDR3 runs 13 residues. The V end lost 4 bases, the J end lost 6 bases, and 9 bases lay between the germline ends. This CDR3 reads CASSRRGDEKLFF. CDR3 sequence (DNA): TGTGCCAGCAGCCGTCGGGGAGATGAAAAACTGTTTTTT.

This clonotype was counted between two and nine times. The V and J genes are TRBV19 and TRBJ1-1, with a tentative D call TRBD1 (5 bases). V was trimmed by 6 bases and J by 0 bases, leaving 23 bases between them. The CDR3 sequence is 18 residues long. CDR1 is LNHDA and CDR2 is SQIVND in the germline V gene (reference sequence). This CDR3 is CASSPGKESGSVNTEAFF. The DNA for the CDR3 is TGTGCCAGTAGCCCAGGGAAAGAGTCGGGTTCGGTGAACACTGAAGCTTTCTTT.

This clonotype was found many times. This chain joins TRBV28 and TRBJ1-2, with 10 bases lining up with TRBD1. V lost 6 bases and J lost 7; bases outside the gene matches: 5. Germline CDR1 MDHEN, CDR2 SYDVKM. The CDR3 is 13 residues long. The CDR3: CASSWDRGGGYTF. CDR3 in DNA: TGTGCCAGCAGCTGGGACAGGGGAGGTGGCTACACCTTC.

The gene calls are TRBV7-2 and TRBJ1-1, with D uncertain. CDR1 SGHTA and CDR2 FQGNSA come from the germline V gene. There are 14 residues in the CDR3. V was pared by 2 bases and J by 5 bases, with 12 bases between. As DNA, the CDR3 is TGTGCCAGCAGCTTACGTAGCGGGCGGACTGAAGCTTTCTTT. Encoded protein: CASSLRSGRTEAFF.